These 11 T cell receptor beta chains came from one sample sequenced in a study of blood T cells in healthy people across ages. The second PCR ran about 6 to 12 cycles with a sample-barcoded 5' primer and J-beta primers. TCRdb ran MiXCR on the 5' RACE reads and lists one entry per CDR3 protein. Here the sample spans about 1.5 million distinct CDR3 sequences, around two fifths being singletons. The sample was blood. The receptors were sampled from a woman between 18 and 30 years old in good health.

The V call is TRBV12-3 or TRBV12-4, the J call TRBJ2-7, with D unresolved. This CDR3 has 10 residues. V was trimmed by 10 bases and J by 7 bases, leaving 11 bases between them. DNA of the CDR3: TGTGCCACCGCGGCTCGTGAGCAGTACTTC. Translation: CATAAREQYF.

The chain couples TRBV2 to TRBJ2-6; TRBD2 aligns across 9 bases. This CDR3 has 15 amino acids. V lost 7 bases to trimming and J lost 0 bases; unmatched junction nucleotides: 1. The germline gives CDR1 SNHLY, CDR2 FYNNEI. The DNA of the CDR3 is TGTGCCAGCAAGGGACTAGCCTCTGGGGCCAACGTCCTGACTTTC. Translated, it gives CASKGLASGANVLTF.

The V gene is TRBV20-1, the J gene TRBJ2-7; the match to TRBD2 covers 13 bases. V dropped 5 bases and J dropped 3; count of bases not matched to a gene: 10. Germline V CDR1 and CDR2: DFQATT, SNEGSKA (reference sequence). The CDR3 consists of 16 residues. The CDR3 region has the DNA TGCAGTGCTCCAACTAGCGGGAGGGCCCTGAGCTACGAGCAGTACTTC. Amino acids: CSAPTSGRALSYEQYF.

A few counts support this clonotype. The chain couples TRBV7-9 to TRBJ2-7, with 13 nucleotides matching TRBD2. J gave up 4 bases and V 2 bases, and 8 bases lay outside the gene matches. Germline assignment: CDR1 SEHNR and CDR2 FQNEAQ (reference sequence). This CDR3 comprises 17 residues. CDR3 protein: CASSLQPATSGRYEQYF. Here the CDR3 DNA reads TGTGCCAGCAGCTTACAGCCGGCGACTAGCGGGAGGTACGAGCAGTACTTC. Supplemented by reference TRBV7-9 and TRBJ2-7, the full variable domain reads DTGVSQNPRHKITKRGQNVTFRCDPISEHNRLYWYRQTLGQGPEFLTYFQNEAQLEKSRLLSDRFSAERPKGSFSTLEIQRTEQGDSAMYLCASSLQPATSGRYEQYFGPGTRLTVT.

Of note for this clonotype: Since a much larger clone is just one base distant, this may be a read error. The chain is built from TRBV5-5 and TRBJ2-1; 10 bases are shared with TRBD1. Trimming removed 3 bases from V and 9 bases from J; junction bases left unmatched: 9. Germline CDR1 SGHKS, CDR2 YYEKEE (reference sequence). CDR3 length: 15 amino acids. CDR3 sequence (DNA): TGTGCCAGCAGCTCGGGACAGGGGAGAAATACTGAGCAGTTCTTC. Encoded protein: CASSSGQGRNTEQFF. The variable domain in full, with the rest retrieved from reference TRBV5-5 and TRBJ2-1, is DAGVTQSPTHLIKTRGQQVTLRCSPISGHKSVSWYQQVLGQGPQFIFQYYEKEERGRGNFPDRFSARQFPNYSSELNVNALLLGDSALYLCASSSGQGRNTEQFFGPGTRLTVL.

V gene TRBV7-2 combines with J gene TRBJ1-3; the match to TRBD1 covers 8 bases. This CDR3 has 17 residues. V was clipped by 5 bases and J by 1 base; unmatched bases: 10. Germline V CDR1 and CDR2: SGHTA, FQGNSA. The CDR3 DNA reads TGTGCCAGCAGCCCAAAAGGGACAGGCGGATCTGGAAACACCATATATTTT. It codes for CASSPKGTGGSGNTIYF.

V and J are TRBV24-1 and TRBJ1-5; 7 nucleotides agree with TRBD1. From germline, CDR1 is KGHDR and CDR2 SFDVKD. V lost 2 bases and J lost 6; bases outside the gene matches: 6. The CDR3 covers 15 residues. The CDR3 is CATSDSRGLGQPQHF. The DNA of the CDR3 is TGTGCCACCAGTGATTCGAGGGGGCTAGGTCAGCCCCAGCATTTT.

This clonotype has only a few counts. The rearrangement links TRBV5-4 to TRBJ2-3; D is perhaps TRBD2 (7 bases). Germline values: CDR1 SGHNT, CDR2 YYREEE (reference sequence). With 7 bases removed from V and 6 bases from J, the gap between germline ends came to 21 bases. This CDR3 has 15 amino acids. The CDR3 DNA sequence: TGTGCCAGCTTGGGCGGGGGCGAAACTACGGATACGCAGTATTTT. Residues: CASLGGGETTDTQYF.

This clonotype occurred once. The chain carries TRBV19 and TRBJ2-3; 14 nucleotides match TRBD2. The junction had 7 bases not matched to a gene; V was cut back by 6 bases and J by 5 bases. The germline V gene has CDR1 LNHDA and CDR2 SQIVND (reference sequence). The CDR3 length is 16 residues. As DNA, the CDR3 is TGTGCCAGTAGGGGACTAGCGGGGGAAGAGCAAGATACGCAGTATTTT. It encodes CASRGLAGEEQDTQYF.

On this clonotype: Being one base from a much bigger clone, this may be a read error. The rearrangement links TRBV27 to TRBJ2-7; perhaps TRBD2 as D (5 bases). V dropped 0 bases and J dropped 3 bases, with 12 bases sitting between them. The CDR3 loop spans 15 amino acids. Germline V lookup: CDR1 MNHEY, CDR2 SMNVEV (reference sequence). CDR3 residues: CASSLSTGGFYEQYF. For the CDR3, the DNA is TGTGCCAGCAGTTTATCGACTGGCGGGTTCTACGAGCAGTACTTC.

The chain joins TRBV20-1 to TRBJ2-7; TRBD2 agrees at 14 bases. V shed 3 bases and J 0 bases; nucleotides not matched to a gene: 4. Germline values: CDR1 DFQATT, CDR2 SNEGSKA (reference sequence). The CDR3 extends over 16 amino acids. The CDR3 bases are TGCAGTGCTAGTAGGACTAGCGGGGGGCTCTCCTACGAGCAGTACTTC. Translated, it gives CSASRTSGGLSYEQYF.